The 22 T cell receptor beta chains below all came from one sample that was sequenced in a study of neurological immune-mediated disorders. TCRdb recomputed calls from the 5' RACE reads with MiXCR, one row per CDR3 protein. Seen here are about 66,000 distinct CDR3 sequences, 3.9% observed once, and the top ten hold 1.3%. The sequencing input was PBMCs. Source of these receptors: a man younger than 45 with multiple sclerosis.

With respect to this clonotype: A clone one base away is much larger, so this may be a read error. The V call is TRBV10-2, the J call TRBJ2-7; D might be TRBD1 or TRBD2, each matching 5 bases. This CDR3 is built from 12 residues. Per germline, CDR1 WSHSY and CDR2 SAAADI. The CDR3 DNA reads as TGCGCCAGCAGTGAGTTGGGGGTCGAGCGGTACTTC. Its translation: CASSELGVERYF.

The chain carries TRBV7-7 and TRBJ1-2; 9 bases fit TRBD1. The trim removed 4 bases at V and 6 bases at J, leaving 12 bases unmatched. This CDR3 has 16 amino acids. Germline CDR1 is SSHAT and CDR2 is FNYEAQ (reference sequence). Here the CDR3 reads CASSSRRWTGANGYTF. Written as DNA, the CDR3 is TGTGCCAGCAGCTCGAGAAGGTGGACAGGGGCAAATGGCTACACCTTC.

This clonotype was observed many times. The chain combines TRBV25-1 with TRBJ2-3, with D maybe TRBD1 (7 bases). This CDR3 contains 15 residues. Germline V CDR1 and CDR2: MGHDK, SYGVNS. The germline V and J ends were trimmed by 7 bases and 7 bases, with 21 bases remaining between them. CDR3 amino acids: CASIGGRTGRHTQYF. CDR3 coding DNA: TGTGCCAGCATCGGAGGGAGGACAGGCCGACATACGCAGTATTTT.

This clonotype was observed many times. The chain is built from TRBV5-6 and TRBJ1-3, with D uncertain. The ends were cut back, 1 base at V and 0 bases at J, with 8 bases in the middle. CDR3 length equals 15 residues. Germline CDR1 and CDR2: SGHDT and YYEEEE. The CDR3 coding sequence is TGTGCCAGCAGCTTGTCCGCGCTCTCTGGAAACACCATATATTTT. Encoded protein: CASSLSALSGNTIYF.

This clonotype was recorded many times. V is TRBV5-1 and J is TRBJ2-2; D not certain. Germline CDR1 reads SGHRS; CDR2 reads YFSETQ. V gave up 4 bases and J gave up 6 bases, with 16 bases separating them. The CDR3 extends over 15 amino acids. The CDR3: CASSLRWGIAGELFF. The CDR3 DNA reads TGCGCCAGCAGCCTGCGATGGGGTATCGCCGGGGAGCTGTTTTTT.

This clonotype was counted many times. CDR3 residues: CSASIWHTEAFF. Written as DNA, the CDR3 is TGCAGTGCTAGTATTTGGCACACTGAAGCTTTCTTT. V gene TRBV20-1 combines with J gene TRBJ1-1; D call uncertain. Between the trimmed V and J ends, which lost 3 bases and 3 bases, there was a span of 8 bases. The CDR3 is made up of 12 amino acids. CDR1 is DFQATT, CDR2 SNEGSKA, per germline (reference sequence).

The table lists this clonotype with many counts. The chain combines TRBV6-1 with TRBJ1-2; no clear D gene. This CDR3 has 12 amino acids. V was cut by 1 base and J by 12 bases, with 12 bases left in between. Germline CDR1 reads MNHNS; CDR2 reads SASEGT. DNA for the CDR3: TGTGCCAGCAGTGAAGGTCTGACGGGAGACACCTTC. Translation gives CASSEGLTGDTF.

This clonotype was detected ten times or more. The chain recombines TRBV6-5 with TRBJ1-1; weak D call: TRBD1 (6 bases). CDR1 and CDR2 from the germline V gene are MNHEY and SVGAGI. V shed 4 bases and J shed 0 bases, with 15 bases lying between them. This CDR3 has 16 amino acids. CDR3 coding DNA: TGTGCCAGCAGTTTCGACAGGTGGAAGGTGAACACTGAAGCTTTCTTT. Amino acids: CASSFDRWKVNTEAFF.

The chain couples TRBV20-1 to TRBJ2-7; D might be TRBD1 (6 bases). The germline CDR1 and CDR2 sequences are DFQATT and SNEGSKA (reference sequence). The V end lost 3 bases, the J end lost 2 bases, and 14 bases lay between the germline ends. The CDR3 is 14 amino acids. Here the CDR3 reads CSASRQGLPYEQYF. The CDR3 DNA is TGCAGTGCTAGTCGGCAGGGGTTGCCCTACGAGCAGTACTTC.

This clonotype was recorded many times. V and J are TRBV4-3 and TRBJ2-1, with D possibly being TRBD1 or TRBD2 (5 bases each). This CDR3 is 15 amino acids long. The V end lost 0 bases, the J end lost 7 bases, and 13 bases lay between the germline ends. In germline, CDR1 is LGHNA, CDR2 YSLEER. The CDR3 region has the DNA TGCGCCAGCAGCCAAGATACAGGAACGGGGAATGAGCAGTTCTTC. Its translation: CASSQDTGTGNEQFF.

This clonotype was seen many times. The rearrangement joins TRBV27 to TRBJ2-2; D not certain. The CDR3 runs to 14 residues. In germline, CDR1 is MNHEY, CDR2 SMNVEV (reference sequence). V was cut by 3 bases and J by 1 base, with 6 bases left in between. CDR3 DNA sequence: TGTGCCAGCAGTTTTGAGGTGAACACCGGGGAGCTGTTTTTT. As protein: CASSFEVNTGELFF.

This clonotype was observed many times. The chain employs TRBV4-1 and TRBJ2-1; a weak D match, TRBD1 (6 bases). There are 17 residues in the CDR3. Between the trimmed V and J ends, which lost 1 base and 4 bases, there was a span of 17 bases. Germline CDR1 is MGHRA and CDR2 is YSYEKL. CDR3 nucleotide sequence: TGCGCCAGCAGCCAAGTGATAGGCAGGGGCGCGTACAATGAGCAGTTCTTC. This encodes CASSQVIGRGAYNEQFF.

This clonotype was counted at least ten times. The J gene is TRBJ1-2, the V gene TRBV5-1; D perhaps matches TRBD1 (5 bases). CDR3 length equals 13 residues. The germline V and J ends were trimmed by 4 bases and 4 bases, with 11 bases remaining between them. Looked up from germline, CDR1 is SGHRS and CDR2 is YFSETQ. For the CDR3, the DNA is TGCGCCAGCAGCGCCCGACAGTCCTATGGCTACACCTTC. Translation: CASSARQSYGYTF.

Turning to this clonotype: A much larger clone lies one base from this, so it may be a read error. This chain joins TRBV9 and TRBJ2-3; D unresolved. Per germline, CDR1 SGDLS and CDR2 YYNGEE. The length of the CDR3 is 14 residues. The germline V and J ends were trimmed by 1 base and 2 bases, with 8 bases remaining between them. The DNA of the CDR3 is TGTGCCAGCAGCGTATTCGAATTCACAGATACGCAGTATTTT. Amino acid sequence: CASSVFEFTDTQYF. Complete variable domain (other parts from reference TRBV9 and TRBJ2-3): DSGVTQTPKHLITATGQRVTLRCSPRSGDLSVYWYQQSLDQGLQFLIQYYNGEERAKGNILERFSAQQFPDLHSELNLSSLELGDSALYFCASSVFEFTDTQYFGPGTRLTVL.

At least ten counts were recorded for this clonotype. The chain carries TRBV5-1 and TRBJ1-2; D is ambiguous. Germline V gives CDR1 SGHRS, CDR2 YFSETQ. V was cut by 2 bases and J by 6 bases, with 11 bases left in between. The CDR3 runs to 13 residues. CDR3 protein: CASSLGTAHGYTF. Written as DNA, the CDR3 is TGCGCCAGCAGCTTAGGAACGGCCCATGGCTACACCTTC.

This clonotype was recorded at least ten times. The chain recombines TRBV3-1 with TRBJ2-2, with 7 bases lining up with TRBD2. Germline-derived CDR1 and CDR2 are LGHDT and YNNKEL (reference sequence). There are 17 residues in the CDR3. Trimming cost V 4 bases and J 6 bases; bases outside gene matches: 14. CDR3 amino acids: CASSPRTGTIRPGELFF. In DNA form, the CDR3 reads TGTGCCAGCAGCCCGAGGACCGGGACTATACGCCCCGGGGAGCTGTTTTTT.

There are many counts of this clonotype. The chain recombines TRBV12-3 or TRBV12-4 with TRBJ1-2; possibly TRBD1 for D (5 bases). The V gene lost 6 bases and the J gene lost 4 bases, with 18 bases spanning the gap. The CDR3 runs 15 residues. As DNA, the CDR3 is TGTGCCAGCAGCACGGACCCAGGGTCCGGCTATGGCTACACCTTC. As protein: CASSTDPGSGYGYTF.

This clonotype was seen ten or more times. The genes are TRBV12-3 or TRBV12-4 and TRBJ2-7; 11 bases line up with TRBD2. The CDR3 covers 16 residues. Trimming removed 6 bases from V and 4 bases from J; junction bases left unmatched: 11. This CDR3 is CASSPGTSGLRYEQYF. In DNA, the CDR3 is TGTGCCAGCAGCCCAGGGACTAGCGGCCTTCGTTACGAGCAGTACTTC.

This clonotype appeared many times. J is TRBJ2-5 and V is TRBV29-1; D tentatively fits TRBD1 or TRBD2 (6 bases each). Germline CDR1 reads SQVTM; CDR2 reads ANQGSEA. The CDR3 runs 14 residues. V was clipped by 7 bases and J by 5 bases, with 20 bases between them. The DNA for the CDR3 is TGCAGCGCCCAAATCGTGGGGGGCGGGGAGACCCAGTACTTC. Translating gives CSAQIVGGGETQYF.

The sample holds many counts of this clonotype. In nucleotides, the CDR3 is TGCGCCAGCAGCTTGGTAGGGTCCGGGGCCAACGTCCTGACTTTC. Protein sequence: CASSLVGSGANVLTF. The chain recombines TRBV5-1 with TRBJ2-6, with no clear D. CDR3 length: 15 amino acids. The germline V gene has CDR1 SGHRS and CDR2 YFSETQ. V shed 0 bases and J shed 4 bases, with 8 bases lying between them.

About this clonotype: This may stem from a read error, because a much larger clone lies one nucleotide away. J is TRBJ1-1 and V is TRBV6-5, with D uncertain. Germline V gene lookup returns CDR1 MNHEY and CDR2 SVGAGI. There are 12 residues in the CDR3. The ends were cut back, 10 bases at V and 4 bases at J, with 13 bases in the middle. The CDR3 nucleotides are TGTGCCACCAAGCGTACAAGCACTGAAGCTTTCTTT. Amino acid sequence: CATKRTSTEAFF.

The table lists this clonotype with many counts. This chain uses TRBV5-6 with TRBJ1-2; D is undetermined. The length of the CDR3 is 14 residues. The V and J ends lost 5 bases and 6 bases respectively, with 17 bases between them. Germline CDR1 reads SGHDT; CDR2 reads YYEEEE. For the CDR3, the DNA is TGTGCCAGCAGTTTTGGCGGGGTCCGGGATGGCTACACCTTC. It yields the protein CASSFGGVRDGYTF. Filled out from reference TRBV5-6 and TRBJ1-2, the complete variable domain reads DAGVTQSPTHLIKTRGQQVTLRCSPKSGHDTVSWYQQALGQGPQFIFQYYEEEERQRGNFPDRFSGHQFPNYSSELNVNALLLGDSALYLCASSFGGVRDGYTFGSGTRLTVV.